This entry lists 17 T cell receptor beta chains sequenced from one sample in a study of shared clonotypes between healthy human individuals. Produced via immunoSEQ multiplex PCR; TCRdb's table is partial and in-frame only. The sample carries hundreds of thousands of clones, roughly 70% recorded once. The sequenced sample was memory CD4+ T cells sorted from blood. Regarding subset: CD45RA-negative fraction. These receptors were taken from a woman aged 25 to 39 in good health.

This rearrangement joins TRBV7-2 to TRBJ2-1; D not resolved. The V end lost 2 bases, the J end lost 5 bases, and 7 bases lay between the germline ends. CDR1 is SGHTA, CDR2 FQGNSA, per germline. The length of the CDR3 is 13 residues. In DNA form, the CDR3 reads TGTGCCAGCAGCTTATCTTTCGACAATGAGCAGTTCTTC. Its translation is CASSLSFDNEQFF.

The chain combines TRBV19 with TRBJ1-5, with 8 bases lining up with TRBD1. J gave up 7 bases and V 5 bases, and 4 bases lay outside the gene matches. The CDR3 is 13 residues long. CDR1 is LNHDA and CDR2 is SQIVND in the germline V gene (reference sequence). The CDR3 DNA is TGTGCCAGTAGTGTACAGGGGGGACAGCCCCAGCATTTT. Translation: CASSVQGGQPQHF.

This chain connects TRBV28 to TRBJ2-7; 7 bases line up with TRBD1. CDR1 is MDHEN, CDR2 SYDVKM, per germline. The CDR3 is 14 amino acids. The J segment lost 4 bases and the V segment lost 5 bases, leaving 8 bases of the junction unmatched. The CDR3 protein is CASSVEPGGYEQYF. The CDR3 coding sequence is TGTGCCAGCAGTGTAGAACCAGGGGGATACGAGCAGTACTTC.

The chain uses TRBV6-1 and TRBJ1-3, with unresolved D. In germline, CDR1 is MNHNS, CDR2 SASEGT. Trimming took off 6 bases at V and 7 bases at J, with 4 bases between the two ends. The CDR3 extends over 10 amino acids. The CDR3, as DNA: TGTGCCAGCAGGACGAACACCATATATTTT. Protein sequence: CASRTNTIYF.

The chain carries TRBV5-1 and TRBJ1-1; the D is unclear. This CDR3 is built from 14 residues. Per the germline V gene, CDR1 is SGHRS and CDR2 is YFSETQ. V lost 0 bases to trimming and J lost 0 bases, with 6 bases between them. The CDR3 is CASSLEYVNTEAFF. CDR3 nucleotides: TGCGCCAGCAGCTTGGAGTACGTGAACACTGAAGCTTTCTTT.

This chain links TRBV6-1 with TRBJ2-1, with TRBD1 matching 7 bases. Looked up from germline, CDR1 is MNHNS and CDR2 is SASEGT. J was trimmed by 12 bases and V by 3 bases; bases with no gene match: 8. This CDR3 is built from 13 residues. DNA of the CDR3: TGTGCCAGCAGTGATGGACAGGTGGAAGGGCAGTTCTTC. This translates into CASSDGQVEGQFF.

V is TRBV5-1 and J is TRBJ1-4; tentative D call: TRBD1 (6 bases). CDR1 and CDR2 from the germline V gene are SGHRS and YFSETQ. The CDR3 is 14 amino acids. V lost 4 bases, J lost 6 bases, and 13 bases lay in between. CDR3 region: CASSPGGAYEKLFF. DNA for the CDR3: TGCGCCAGCAGCCCCGGGGGGGCATATGAAAAACTGTTTTTT.

In DNA form, the CDR3 reads TGTGCCAGCAGCCAAGGGACAGGGGTCTACGAGCAGTACTTC. Protein product: CASSQGTGVYEQYF. The rearrangement links TRBV11-2 to TRBJ2-5; 10 bases match TRBD1. The J call may be faulty, since TRBJ2-7 better matches the DNA end. The germline gives CDR1 SGHAT, CDR2 FQNNGV. The CDR3 consists of 14 residues.

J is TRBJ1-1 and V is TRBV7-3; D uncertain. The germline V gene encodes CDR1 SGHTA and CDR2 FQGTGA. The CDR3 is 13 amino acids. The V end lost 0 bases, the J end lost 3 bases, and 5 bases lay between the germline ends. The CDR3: CASSLTVDTEAFF. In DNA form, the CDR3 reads TGTGCCAGCAGCTTAACAGTGGACACTGAAGCTTTCTTT.

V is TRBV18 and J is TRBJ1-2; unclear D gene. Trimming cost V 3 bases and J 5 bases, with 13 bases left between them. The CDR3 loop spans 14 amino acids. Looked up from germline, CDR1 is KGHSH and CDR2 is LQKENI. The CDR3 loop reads CASSPEARSYGYTF. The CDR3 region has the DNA TGTGCCAGCTCACCGGAGGCGCGGAGTTATGGCTACACCTTC.

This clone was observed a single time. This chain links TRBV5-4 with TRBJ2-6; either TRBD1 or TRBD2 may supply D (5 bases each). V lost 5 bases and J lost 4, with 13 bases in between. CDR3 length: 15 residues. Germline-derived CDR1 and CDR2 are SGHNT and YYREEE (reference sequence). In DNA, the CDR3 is TGTGCCAGCAGGACAGCTAGCTCCGGGGCCAACGTCCTGACTTTC. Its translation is CASRTASSGANVLTF.

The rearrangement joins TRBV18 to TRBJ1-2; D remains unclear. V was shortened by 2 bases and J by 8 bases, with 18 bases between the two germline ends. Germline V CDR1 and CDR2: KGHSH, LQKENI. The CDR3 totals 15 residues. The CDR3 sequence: CASSPSETQVGGYTF. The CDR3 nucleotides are TGTGCCAGCTCACCAAGCGAGACCCAGGTGGGGGGCTACACCTTC.

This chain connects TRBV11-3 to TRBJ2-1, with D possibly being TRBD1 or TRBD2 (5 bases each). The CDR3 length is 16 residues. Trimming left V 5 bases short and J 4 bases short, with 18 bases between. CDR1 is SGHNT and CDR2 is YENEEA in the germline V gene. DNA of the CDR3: TGTGCCAGCAGCATCATTCCGGGACCGAATTACAATGAGCAGTTCTTC. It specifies CASSIIPGPNYNEQFF.

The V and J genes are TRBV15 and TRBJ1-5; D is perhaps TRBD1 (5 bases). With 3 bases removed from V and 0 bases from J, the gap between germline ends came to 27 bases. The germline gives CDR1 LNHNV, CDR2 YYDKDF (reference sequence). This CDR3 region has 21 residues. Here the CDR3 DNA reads TGTGCCACCAGCAGGGGCACTTCTCTGAGACAGCCGGAGAATAGCAATCAGCCCCAGCATTTT. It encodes CATSRGTSLRQPENSNQPQHF.

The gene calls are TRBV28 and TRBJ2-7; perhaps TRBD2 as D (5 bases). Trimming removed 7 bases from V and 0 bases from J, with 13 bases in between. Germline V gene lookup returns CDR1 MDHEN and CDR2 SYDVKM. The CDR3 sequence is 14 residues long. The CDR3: CASTTNAGSYEQYF. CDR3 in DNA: TGTGCCAGCACCACAAATGCGGGCTCCTACGAGCAGTACTTC.

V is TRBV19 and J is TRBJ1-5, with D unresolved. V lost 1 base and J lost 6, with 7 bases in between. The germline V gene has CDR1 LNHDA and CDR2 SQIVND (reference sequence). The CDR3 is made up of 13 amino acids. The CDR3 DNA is TGTGCCAGTAGTATAGCAAACAGTCAGCCCCAGCATTTT. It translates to CASSIANSQPQHF.

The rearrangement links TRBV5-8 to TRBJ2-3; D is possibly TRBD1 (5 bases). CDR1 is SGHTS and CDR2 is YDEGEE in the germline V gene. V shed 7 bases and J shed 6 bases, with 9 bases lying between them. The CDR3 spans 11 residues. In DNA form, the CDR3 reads TGTGCCAGCCAGGGTCCGGATACGCAGTATTTT. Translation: CASQGPDTQYF.